The rows below give T cell receptor beta chains drawn from one sample of a study of blood T cell repertoires in COVID-19. TCRdb's table, derived via immunoSEQ multiplex PCR, lists solely in-frame clones and lacks some. The table has roughly 130,000 clones, around 80% seen once. Sequencing was done on a sample of peripheral blood. The origin of the receptors is a man between 65 and 85 years old with acute or convalescent COVID-19. Both conserved end residues are part of each CDR3. D genes are given only for firm matches. Not every row has a clone size; where given, it reads once, few, many or a size class.

D gene: NA
clone size: NA
V gene: TRBV19
J gene: TRBJ1-2
CDR3 protein: CASSPRSRPYGYTF
CDR3 DNA: TGTGCCAGTAGTCCTCGGTCTAGACCCTATGGCTACACCTTC

D gene: NA
clone size: NA
V gene: TRBV29-1
J gene: TRBJ2-3
CDR3 protein: CSVEPRDTDTQYF
CDR3 DNA: TGCAGCGTTGAGCCCAGGGACACAGATACGCAGTATTTT

D gene: TRBD2
clone size: NA
V gene: TRBV18
J gene: TRBJ2-1
CDR3 protein: CASSPKLAGNYNEQFF
CDR3 DNA: TGTGCCAGCTCACCTAAACTAGCGGGGAACTACAATGAGCAGTTCTTC

D gene: NA
clone size: NA
V gene: TRBV6-2/TRBV6-3
J gene: TRBJ2-5
CDR3 protein: CASSWGGRETQYF
CDR3 DNA: TGTGCCAGCAGTTGGGGGGGCCGGGAGACCCAGTACTTC

D gene: NA
clone size: NA
V gene: TRBV7-9
J gene: TRBJ2-7
CDR3 protein: CASSSLDRAYEQYF
CDR3 DNA: TGTGCCAGCAGCTCACTCGACAGAGCCTACGAGCAGTACTTC

D gene: TRBD2
clone size: NA
V gene: TRBV7-9
J gene: TRBJ2-3
CDR3 protein: CASSGTSGITDTQYF
CDR3 DNA: TGTGCCAGCAGCGGGACTAGCGGCATCACAGATACGCAGTATTTT

D gene: NA
clone size: NA
V gene: TRBV19
J gene: TRBJ1-5
CDR3 protein: CASSIPGRPQHF
CDR3 DNA: TGTGCCAGTAGTATTCCGGGTCGGCCCCAGCATTTT

D gene: NA
clone size: NA
V gene: TRBV15
J gene: TRBJ2-1
CDR3 protein: CATREGGGGNEQFF
CDR3 DNA: TGTGCCACCAGGGAAGGGGGCGGAGGGAATGAGCAGTTCTTC

D gene: NA
clone size: NA
V gene: TRBV2
J gene: TRBJ1-3
CDR3 protein: CASSGQGSSGNTIYF
CDR3 DNA: TGTGCCAGCAGTGGGCAGGGGAGCTCTGGAAACACCATATATTTT

D gene: NA
clone size: NA
V gene: TRBV4-2
J gene: TRBJ2-7
CDR3 protein: CASSQDGGAQEQYF
CDR3 DNA: TGTGCCAGCAGCCAAGATGGGGGGGCGCAAGAGCAGTACTTC

D gene: NA
clone size: once
V gene: TRBV3-1/TRBV3-2
J gene: TRBJ2-1
CDR3 protein: CASSQDRGTEQFF
CDR3 DNA: TGTGCCAGCAGCCAAGATAGGGGTACCGAGCAGTTCTTC

D gene: TRBD1
clone size: few
V gene: TRBV5-6
J gene: TRBJ2-1
CDR3 protein: CASSRQGLYNEQFF
CDR3 DNA: TGTGCCAGCAGCCGACAGGGCCTCTACAATGAGCAGTTCTTC

D gene: NA
clone size: NA
V gene: TRBV5-6
J gene: TRBJ2-1
CDR3 protein: CASRNRDTRLGQFF
CDR3 DNA: TGTGCCAGCAGAAACCGGGACACACGCCTAGGGCAGTTCTTC

D gene: TRBD1
clone size: NA
V gene: TRBV5-5
J gene: TRBJ1-4
CDR3 protein: CASSWGQFHHEKLFF
CDR3 DNA: TGTGCCAGCAGCTGGGGACAGTTTCACCATGAAAAACTGTTTTTT

D gene: NA
clone size: NA
V gene: TRBV7-2
J gene: TRBJ2-3
CDR3 protein: CASSQDRTSTDTQYF
CDR3 DNA: TGTGCCAGCAGCCAGGACAGAACTAGCACAGATACGCAGTATTTT

D gene: TRBD2
clone size: NA
V gene: TRBV24-1
J gene: TRBJ2-2
CDR3 protein: CASRGVNTGELFF
CDR3 DNA: TGTGCCTCCCGGGGGGTTAACACCGGGGAGCTGTTTTTT

D gene: TRBD1
clone size: once
V gene: TRBV3-1/TRBV3-2
J gene: TRBJ1-2
CDR3 protein: CASSQGQGGVYGYTF
CDR3 DNA: TGTGCCAGCAGCCAGGGACAGGGGGGGGTCTATGGCTACACCTTC

D gene: NA
clone size: NA
V gene: TRBV5-5
J gene: TRBJ2-5
CDR3 protein: CASSLEQGRETQYF
CDR3 DNA: TGTGCCAGCAGCTTAGAACAGGGAAGGGAGACCCAGTACTTC

D gene: NA
clone size: NA
V gene: TRBV5-8
J gene: TRBJ1-1
CDR3 protein: CASSRWNTEAFF
CDR3 DNA: TGTGCCAGCAGCCGGTGGAACACTGAAGCTTTCTTT

D gene: TRBD1
clone size: NA
V gene: TRBV28
J gene: TRBJ1-5
CDR3 protein: CASSLGTGGRQPQHF
CDR3 DNA: TGTGCCAGCAGTTTAGGGACAGGGGGTCGTCAGCCCCAGCATTTT

D gene: NA
clone size: once
V gene: TRBV6-5
J gene: TRBJ1-1
CDR3 protein: CASILNTEAFF
CDR3 DNA: TGTGCCAGCATACTAAACACTGAAGCTTTCTTT

D gene: TRBD1
clone size: NA
V gene: TRBV7-2
J gene: TRBJ2-7
CDR3 protein: CASSSTGVSSREQCF
CDR3 DNA: TGTGCCAGCAGCTCGACAGGGGTGTCCTCTAGAGAGCAGTGCTTC